The clone carrying this T cell receptor (beta chain) was seen more than once but under ten times. Germline CDR1 is LGHDT and CDR2 is YNNKEL (reference sequence). There are 14 residues in the CDR3. Deletions cut 4 bases from V and 1 base from J, with 10 bases between. The sample originates from a study of blood T cell repertoires in COVID-19. The overall study: Acute and convalescent COVID-19 samples came from the United States, Italy and Spain. T cells, B-cell-depleted T cells, or PBMCs supplied cDNA or gDNA.

Per the original methods: Quantification of nucleated cells was approximated via reference gene primer amplification. Some clones are missing from TCRdb's copy, which holds only in-frame ones; the method was immunoSEQ multiplex PCR. That table is the source of V, J and clone size, and D and trimming were worked out from the DNA. The table shows approximately 97,000 clones, with 70% to 85% occurring only once. Material for sequencing was peripheral blood. The receptor was derived from a human donor in a cohort sampled during active COVID-19. The chain uses TRBV3-1 (or the pseudogene TRBV3-2) and TRBJ1-1; no firm D call. The CDR3 reads CASSPLSRNTEAFF. Here the CDR3 DNA reads TGTGCCAGCAGCCCGCTTTCCAGGAACACTGAAGCTTTCTTT.